This TCR beta chain stems from a study of blood T cell repertoires in COVID-19. The overall study: COVID-19 samples from acute and convalescent phases originated in the United States, Italy and Spain.

The protocol was immunoSEQ multiplex PCR, while the TCRdb copy is restricted to in-frame clones and leaves out a portion. The sample has about 43,000 clones; 86% are singletons. The CDR3 runs 15 residues. Per the germline V gene, CDR1 is SGHTA and CDR2 is FQGNSA. The J segment lost 2 bases and the V segment lost 5 bases, leaving 8 bases of the junction unmatched. This rearrangement joins TRBV7-2 to TRBJ1-1, with 7 bases that match TRBD1. The TCR was taken from a human donor in a cohort sampled during active COVID-19. The sample taken for sequencing was peripheral blood. In DNA, the CDR3 is TGTGCCAGCAGCCCTACCGGGACAGCTAACACTGAAGCTTTCTTT. Protein product: CASSPTGTANTEAFF. Variable domain in full (rest from reference TRBV7-2 and TRBJ1-1): GAGVSQSPSNKVTEKGKDVELRCDPISGHTALYWYRQSLGQGLEFLIYFQGNSAPDKSGLPSDRFSAERTGGSVSTLTIQRTQQEDSAVYLCASSPTGTANTEAFFGQGTRLTVV.